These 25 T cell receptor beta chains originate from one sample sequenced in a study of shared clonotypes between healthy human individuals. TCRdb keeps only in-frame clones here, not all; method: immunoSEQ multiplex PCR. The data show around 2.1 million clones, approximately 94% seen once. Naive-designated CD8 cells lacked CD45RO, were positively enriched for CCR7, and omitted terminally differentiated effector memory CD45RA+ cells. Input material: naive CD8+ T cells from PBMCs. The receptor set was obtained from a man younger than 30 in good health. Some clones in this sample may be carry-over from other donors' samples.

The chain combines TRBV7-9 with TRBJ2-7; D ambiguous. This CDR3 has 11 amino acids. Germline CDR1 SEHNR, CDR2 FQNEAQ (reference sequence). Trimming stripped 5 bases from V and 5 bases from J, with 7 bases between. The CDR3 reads CASSDNHEQYF. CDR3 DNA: TGTGCCAGCAGCGACAACCACGAGCAGTACTTC.

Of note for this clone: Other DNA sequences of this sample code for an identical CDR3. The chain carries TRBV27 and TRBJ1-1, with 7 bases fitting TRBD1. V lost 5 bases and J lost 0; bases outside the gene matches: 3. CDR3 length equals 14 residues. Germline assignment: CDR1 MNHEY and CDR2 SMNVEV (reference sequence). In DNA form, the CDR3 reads TGTGCCAGCAGTCACAGGGGCATGAACACTGAAGCTTTCTTT. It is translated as CASSHRGMNTEAFF.

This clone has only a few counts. CDR3 sequence: CATHRDRAYNEQFF. CDR3 in DNA: TGTGCCACACACCGGGACAGGGCCTACAATGAGCAGTTCTTC. The chain couples TRBV7-9 to TRBJ2-1; TRBD1 matches at 9 bases. Per the germline V gene, CDR1 is SEHNR and CDR2 is FQNEAQ (reference sequence). After removal of 10 bases from V and 2 bases from J, the junction contained 6 bases not matched to a gene. The CDR3 is 14 residues long.

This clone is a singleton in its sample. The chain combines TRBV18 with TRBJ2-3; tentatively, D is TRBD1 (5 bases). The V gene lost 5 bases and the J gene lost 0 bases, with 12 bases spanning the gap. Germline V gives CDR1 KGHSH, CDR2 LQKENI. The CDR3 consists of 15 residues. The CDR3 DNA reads TGTGCCAGCTCAGGGGCATCGCGGAGCACAGATACGCAGTATTTT. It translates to CASSGASRSTDTQYF.

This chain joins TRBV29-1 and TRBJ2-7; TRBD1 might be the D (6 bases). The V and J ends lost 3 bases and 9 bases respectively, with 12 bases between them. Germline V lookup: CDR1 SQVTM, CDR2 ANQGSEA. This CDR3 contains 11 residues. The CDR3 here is CSVETGRGQYF. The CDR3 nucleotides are TGCAGCGTTGAGACAGGACGCGGGCAGTACTTC.

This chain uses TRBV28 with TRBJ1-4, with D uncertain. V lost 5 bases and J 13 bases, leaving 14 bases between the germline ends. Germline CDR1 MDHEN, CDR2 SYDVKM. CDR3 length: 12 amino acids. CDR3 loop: CASSNPVEGLFF. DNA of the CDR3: TGTGCCAGCAGTAATCCAGTGGAGGGACTGTTTTTT.

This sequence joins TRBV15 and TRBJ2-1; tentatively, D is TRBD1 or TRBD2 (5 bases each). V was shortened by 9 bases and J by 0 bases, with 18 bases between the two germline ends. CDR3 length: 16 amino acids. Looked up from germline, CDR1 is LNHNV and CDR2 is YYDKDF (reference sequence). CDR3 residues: CATRGQGKSSYNEQFF. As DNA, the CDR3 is TGTGCCACTAGAGGGCAGGGCAAGAGCTCCTACAATGAGCAGTTCTTC. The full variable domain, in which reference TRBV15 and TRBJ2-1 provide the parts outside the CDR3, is DAMVIQNPRYQVTQFGKPVTLSCSQTLNHNVMYWYQQKSSQAPKLLFHYYDKDFNNEADTPDNFQSRRPNTSFCFLDIRSPGLGDTAMYLCATRGQGKSSYNEQFFGPGTRLTVL.

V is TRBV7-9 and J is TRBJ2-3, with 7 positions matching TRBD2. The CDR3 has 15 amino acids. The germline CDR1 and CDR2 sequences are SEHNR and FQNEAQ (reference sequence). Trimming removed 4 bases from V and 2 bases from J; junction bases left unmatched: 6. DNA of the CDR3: TGTGCCAGCAGCTCTTACGGGACTACCACAGATACGCAGTATTTT. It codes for CASSSYGTTTDTQYF.

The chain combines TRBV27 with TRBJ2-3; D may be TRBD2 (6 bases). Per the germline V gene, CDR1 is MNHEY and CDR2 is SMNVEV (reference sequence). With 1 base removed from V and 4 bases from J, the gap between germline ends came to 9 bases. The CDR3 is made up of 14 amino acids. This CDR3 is CASSLYGSADTQYF. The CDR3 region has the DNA TGTGCCAGCAGTTTATACGGGAGTGCAGATACGCAGTATTTT.

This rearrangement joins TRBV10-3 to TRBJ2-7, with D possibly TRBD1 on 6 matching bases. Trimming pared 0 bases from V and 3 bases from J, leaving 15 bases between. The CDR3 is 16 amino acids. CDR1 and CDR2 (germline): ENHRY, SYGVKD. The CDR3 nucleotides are TGTGCCATCAGTGAGTCCCCGAGGGGGACCCTCTACGAGCAGTACTTC. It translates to CAISESPRGTLYEQYF.

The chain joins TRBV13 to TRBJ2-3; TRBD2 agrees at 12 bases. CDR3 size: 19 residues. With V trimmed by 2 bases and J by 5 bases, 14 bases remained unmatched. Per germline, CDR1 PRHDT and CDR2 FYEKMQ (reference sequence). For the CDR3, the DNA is TGTGCCAGCAGCTTATCTCCTAGGCTAGCGGGAGGGCAGGGAGATACGCAGTATTTT. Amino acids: CASSLSPRLAGGQGDTQYF.

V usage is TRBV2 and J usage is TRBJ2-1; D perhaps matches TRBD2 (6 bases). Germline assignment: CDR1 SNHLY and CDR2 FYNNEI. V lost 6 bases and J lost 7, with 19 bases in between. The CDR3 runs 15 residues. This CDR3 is CASRLGLGVRNEQFF. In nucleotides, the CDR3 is TGTGCCAGCAGATTGGGACTCGGGGTGAGGAATGAGCAGTTCTTC.

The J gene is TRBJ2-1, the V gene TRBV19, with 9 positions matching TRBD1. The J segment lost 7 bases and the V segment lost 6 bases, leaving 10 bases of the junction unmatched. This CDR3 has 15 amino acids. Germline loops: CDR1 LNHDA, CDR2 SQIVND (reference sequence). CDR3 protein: CASRGDRGVVNEQFF. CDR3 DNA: TGTGCCAGTAGAGGTGACAGGGGGGTAGTAAATGAGCAGTTCTTC.

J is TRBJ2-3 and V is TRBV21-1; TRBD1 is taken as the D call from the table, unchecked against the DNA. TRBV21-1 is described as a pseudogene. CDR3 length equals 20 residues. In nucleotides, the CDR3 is TGTGCCAGCAGCAAAAGACCGGGACAGGGTCCCGACCGGGGCACAGATACGCAGTATTTT. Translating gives CASSKRPGQGPDRGTDTQYF.

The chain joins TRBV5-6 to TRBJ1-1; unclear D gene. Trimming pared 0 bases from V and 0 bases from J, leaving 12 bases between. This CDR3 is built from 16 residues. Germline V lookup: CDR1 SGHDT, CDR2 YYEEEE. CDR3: CASSLAAGNMNTEAFF. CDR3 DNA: TGTGCCAGCAGCTTGGCGGCAGGTAATATGAACACTGAAGCTTTCTTT.

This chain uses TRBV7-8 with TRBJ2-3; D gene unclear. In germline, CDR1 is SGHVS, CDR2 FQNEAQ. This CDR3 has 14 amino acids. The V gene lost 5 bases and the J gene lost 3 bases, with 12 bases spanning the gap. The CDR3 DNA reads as TGTGCCAGCAGCCCCGTTTACCAGACAGATACGCAGTATTTT. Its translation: CASSPVYQTDTQYF.

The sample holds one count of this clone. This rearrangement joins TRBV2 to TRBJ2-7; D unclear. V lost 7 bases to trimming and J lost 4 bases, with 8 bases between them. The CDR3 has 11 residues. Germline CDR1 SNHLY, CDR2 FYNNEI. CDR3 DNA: TGTGCCAGCATATATGGGTACGAGCAGTACTTC. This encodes CASIYGYEQYF.

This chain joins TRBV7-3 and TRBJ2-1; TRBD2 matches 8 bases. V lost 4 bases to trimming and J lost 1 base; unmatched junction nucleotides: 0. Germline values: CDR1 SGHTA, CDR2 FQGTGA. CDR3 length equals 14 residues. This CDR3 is CASSSSGSYNEQFF. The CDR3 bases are TGTGCCAGCAGCTCTAGCGGGTCCTACAATGAGCAGTTCTTC.

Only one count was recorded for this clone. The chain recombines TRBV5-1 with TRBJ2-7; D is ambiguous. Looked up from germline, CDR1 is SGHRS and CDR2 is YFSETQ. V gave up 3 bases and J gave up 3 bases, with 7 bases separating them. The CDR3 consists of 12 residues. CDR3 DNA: TGCGCCAGCAGCTATGGCAGCTACGAGCAGTACTTC. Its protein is CASSYGSYEQYF. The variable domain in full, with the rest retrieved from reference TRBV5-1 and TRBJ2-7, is KAGVTQTPRYLIKTRGQQVTLSCSPISGHRSVSWYQQTPGQGLQFLFEYFSETQRNKGNFPGRFSGRQFSNSRSEMNVSTLELGDSALYLCASSYGSYEQYFGPGTRLTVT.

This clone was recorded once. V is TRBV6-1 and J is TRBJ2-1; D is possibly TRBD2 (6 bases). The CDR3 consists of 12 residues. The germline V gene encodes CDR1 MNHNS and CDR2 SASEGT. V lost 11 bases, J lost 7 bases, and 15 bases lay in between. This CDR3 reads CAAAVGGNEQFF. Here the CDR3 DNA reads TGTGCCGCGGCCGTGGGGGGTAATGAGCAGTTCTTC.

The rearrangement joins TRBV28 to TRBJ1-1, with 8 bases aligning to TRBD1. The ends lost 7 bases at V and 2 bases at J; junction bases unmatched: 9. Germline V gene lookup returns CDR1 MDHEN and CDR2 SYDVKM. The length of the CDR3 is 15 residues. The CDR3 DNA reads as TGTGCCAGCACCCATCCGGGACAGGTAAACACTGAAGCTTTCTTT. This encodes CASTHPGQVNTEAFF.

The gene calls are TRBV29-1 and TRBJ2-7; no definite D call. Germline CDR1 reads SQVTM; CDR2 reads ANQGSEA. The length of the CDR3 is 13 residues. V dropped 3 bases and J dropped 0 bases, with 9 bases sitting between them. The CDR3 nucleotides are TGCAGCGTTGAGTTAGAGATCTCCTACGAGCAGTACTTC. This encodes CSVELEISYEQYF.

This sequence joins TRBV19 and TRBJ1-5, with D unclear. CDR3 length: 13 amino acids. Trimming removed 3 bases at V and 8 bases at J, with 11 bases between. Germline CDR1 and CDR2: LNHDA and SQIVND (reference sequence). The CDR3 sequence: CASSIYYGEPQHF. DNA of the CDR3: TGTGCCAGTAGTATTTATTATGGGGAGCCCCAGCATTTT.

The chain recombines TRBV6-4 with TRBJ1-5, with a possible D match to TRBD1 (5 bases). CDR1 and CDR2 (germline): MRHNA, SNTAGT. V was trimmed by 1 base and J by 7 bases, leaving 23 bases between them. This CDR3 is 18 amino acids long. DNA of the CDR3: TGTGCCAGCAGTGACTTCCACCGGGACTTCAGCCTCAGGCAGCCCCAGCATTTT. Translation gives CASSDFHRDFSLRQPQHF.

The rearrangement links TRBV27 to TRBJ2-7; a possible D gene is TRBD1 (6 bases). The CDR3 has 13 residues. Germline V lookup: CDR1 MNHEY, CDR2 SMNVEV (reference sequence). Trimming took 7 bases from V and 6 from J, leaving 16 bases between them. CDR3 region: CASTYLPGAEQYF. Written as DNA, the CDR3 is TGTGCCAGCACTTATCTTCCAGGGGCCGAGCAGTACTTC.